This T cell receptor beta chain was captured by sequencing in a study of glioma-infiltrating T cells. TCR alpha and beta CDR3 regions were amplified from RNA using iRepertoire nested multiplex PCR. One-step reverse transcription and amplification started from approximately 100-400 ng of tissue mRNA or PBMC total RNA. TCRdb independently ran MiXCR on the multiplex PCR reads; one entry per CDR3 protein. This sample has 95,000 to 110,000 distinct CDR3 sequences, with about 28% found just once. General study points: Gliomas, especially low-grade, showed above-expected tissue-blood divergence; non-neoplastic patients showed below. Only very few CDR3 sequences appeared in both tissue and blood.

CDR1 is LNHDA and CDR2 is SQIVND in the germline V gene (reference sequence). CDR3 size: 14 residues. V shed 3 bases and J 0 bases; nucleotides not matched to a gene: 0. This clonotype has more than one count but fewer than ten. Its antigen remains unidentified. The chain links TRBV19 to TRBJ2-3; 7 positions match TRBD1. The TCR originated in a human donor with low-grade glioma or glioblastoma, undergoing nonglioma brain surgery, or in good health (not recorded which). Source material: glioma tissue, nonneoplastic brain tissue, or PBMCs (not recorded which). The chain's CDR3 is CASSMTGSTDTQYF. CDR3 DNA sequence: TGTGCCAGTAGTATGACAGGGAGCACAGATACGCAGTATTTT.